This TCR beta chain stems from a study of shared clonotypes between healthy human individuals. General study findings and limits: Sequencing depth was a factor that was expected to affect clonotype sharing among donors. In having few donors, the study represented limited genetic and exposure-history diversity.

It was across several immunoSEQ plates that each subset's genomic DNA was evenly split. The table came from immunoSEQ multiplex PCR; TCRdb's copy has only in-frame clones and leaves some out. The repertoire holds around 510,000 clones, with about 80% as singletons. In regard to this clone: Its antigen remains unknown.

The CDR3 runs to 12 residues. Trimming cost V 7 bases and J 4 bases, with 13 bases left between them. CDR1 GTSNPN and CDR2 SVGIG come from the germline V gene (reference sequence). The sequence derives from a woman aged 35 to 49 in good health. Some clones in this sample may be carry-over from other donors' samples. The genes are TRBV30 and TRBJ1-2, with a possible D match to TRBD1 (5 bases). Sample: PBMCs. This CDR3 reads CALGPRGYGYTF. The CDR3 DNA reads TGTGCCTTAGGACCTAGGGGCTATGGCTACACCTTC.